The rows below give T cell receptor beta chains drawn from one sample of a study of T-cell memory formation after mild COVID-19. TCRdb passed the 5' RACE reads through MiXCR, listing each CDR3 protein once. The sample shows 250,000 to 300,000 distinct CDR3 sequences, roughly 15% of them seen only once. The sequencing sample was made of PBMCs or a T cell subset sorted from them (not recorded which). The receptors shown here come from a man between 18 and 35 years old who had mild COVID-19 (a few samples of this study predate the infection). Cell type and time point are not known. CDR3s leave out the opening cysteine and the closing phenylalanine or tryptophan.

j_call v_call cdr3_aa
TRBJ2-1 TRBV7-3 ASSLILGTAYNEQF
TRBJ2-5 TRBV5-1 ASSFENQETQY
TRBJ2-7 TRBV2 ASSHTGGVQEQY
TRBJ2-1 TRBV5-1 ASSLQYDEQF
TRBJ2-5 TRBV5-1 ASRPGPEVGTQY
TRBJ2-3 TRBV20-1 SARRRAGLLTDTQY
TRBJ1-2 TRBV6-5 ASSPPGLGYT
TRBJ1-6 TRBV5-6 ASSLRTGTLGSPLH
TRBJ2-5 TRBV5-1 ASSLGTTQETQY
TRBJ1-2 TRBV6-1 ASSAGEQRHYGYT
TRBJ1-1 TRBV5-6 ASTPSPDRVVPEAF
TRBJ1-5 TRBV10-3 AISEPGTDNQPQH
TRBJ2-1 TRBV7-2 ASSLRGPNEQF
TRBJ2-3 TRBV3-1 ASSPSGRGRTDTQY
TRBJ2-2 TRBV7-3 ASSLFTELKGVNTGELF
TRBJ2-3 TRBV5-1 ASSLDGGRSDTQY
TRBJ2-7 TRBV19 ASSRDTYYEQY
TRBJ2-5 TRBV29-1 SFLPGTPGLVQY
TRBJ1-2 TRBV12-3/TRBV12-4 ASSWEGSYGYT
TRBJ1-1 TRBV30 AWTRTNEAF
TRBJ1-3 TRBV7-9 ASSPSGTGNTIY
TRBJ2-2 TRBV3-1 ASSQPDRSGELF
TRBJ2-1 TRBV20-1 SANQGVVYNEQF
TRBJ2-5 TRBV7-3 ASSFGTSGGKETQY
TRBJ2-5 TRBV5-6 ASSRWGPGTQY
TRBJ1-1 TRBV4-1 ASSHPNTEAF
TRBJ2-7 TRBV4-3 ASSQSVTGSYEQY
TRBJ2-1 TRBV9 ASSTPDRGQIEQF
TRBJ2-2 TRBV11-2 ASSLNAGELF
TRBJ1-5 TRBV7-2 ASSPGQVETQH
TRBJ2-5 TRBV28 ASREQGRQETQY
TRBJ2-1 TRBV7-2 ASSQDRGSNEQF
TRBJ1-1 TRBV12-3/TRBV12-4 ASSPRRAGGAF
TRBJ2-4 TRBV24-1 ATSDLPGEGPWDIQY
TRBJ1-5 TRBV7-2 ASSRIEDQPQH
TRBJ2-1 TRBV7-2 ASGWGGAYNEQF
TRBJ2-1 TRBV5-1 ASRPGGGSSYNEQF
TRBJ2-3 TRBV5-6 ASSLAVGDTQY
TRBJ2-5 TRBV5-8 ASSLWTSGGAGQETQY
TRBJ2-5 TRBV25-1 ASSEWETQY
TRBJ1-1 TRBV6-5 ASRPVGGNTEAF
TRBJ1-1 TRBV5-1 ASSPGQGWDTEAF
TRBJ1-1 TRBV6-2/TRBV6-3 ASDPSSTAGAF
TRBJ2-5 TRBV6-2/TRBV6-3 ASSSRWQETQY
TRBJ2-5 TRBV2 ASRGDKETQY
TRBJ1-2 TRBV6-5 ASSYSNGDGYT
TRBJ2-1 TRBV7-2 ASSPGTGVDEQF
TRBJ1-5 TRBV4-1 ASSQGRGVTQPQH
TRBJ1-2 TRBV12-3/TRBV12-4 ASKRGQGVYGYT
TRBJ2-3 TRBV9 ASSRLAISDTQY
TRBJ1-6 TRBV20-1 SAKPGIGQGTSPLH
TRBJ2-3 TRBV4-2 ASSHGGLAGGLPDTQY
TRBJ2-3 TRBV7-3 ASSLKREDTQY
TRBJ2-7 TRBV4-1 ASSQNSPAGAEQY
TRBJ1-2 TRBV10-3 ASYSPGGVYGYT
TRBJ1-2 TRBV12-3/TRBV12-4 ASSPGQSYGYT
TRBJ2-1 TRBV28 ASSLRDLGHEQF
TRBJ2-2 TRBV7-2 ASSLSLAGSTGELF
TRBJ2-5 TRBV12-3/TRBV12-4 ASFTFQETQY